The TCR beta chain under discussion was sequenced for a study of persistence of HIV-infected CD4 T cells. Turning to the study itself: A larger, less memory-rich fraction responded to anti-CD3/anti-CD28 beads than to antigen.

Concerning this clone itself: The antigen remains unidentified.

Anti-CD3/anti-CD28 beads served as a nonspecific positive control stimulus. Sorting selected CD4+ T cells upregulating both CD40 ligand and CD69. These HIV-1-infected adults initiated suppressive ART in chronic infection. This was the immunoSEQ version 4 assay in survey mode. The protocol was immunoSEQ multiplex PCR, while the TCRdb copy is restricted to in-frame clones and leaves out a portion. In the table there are 35,000 to 40,000 clones, roughly 90% of which are singletons. The sequenced sample was CD4+ T cells sorted from PBMCs after approximately 18-hour stimulation, obtained from a patient who received antiretroviral therapy. The source of this sequence is an adult man with HIV who was CMV-seropositive.

CDR3 residues: CASSPQNQPQHF. The CDR3 DNA reads as TGTGCCAGCTCACCTCAAAATCAGCCCCAGCATTTT. The chain is built from TRBV18 and TRBJ1-5, with no clear D. This CDR3 contains 12 residues. Germline loops: CDR1 KGHSH, CDR2 LQKENI. Trimming stripped 3 bases from V and 4 bases from J, with 4 bases between.